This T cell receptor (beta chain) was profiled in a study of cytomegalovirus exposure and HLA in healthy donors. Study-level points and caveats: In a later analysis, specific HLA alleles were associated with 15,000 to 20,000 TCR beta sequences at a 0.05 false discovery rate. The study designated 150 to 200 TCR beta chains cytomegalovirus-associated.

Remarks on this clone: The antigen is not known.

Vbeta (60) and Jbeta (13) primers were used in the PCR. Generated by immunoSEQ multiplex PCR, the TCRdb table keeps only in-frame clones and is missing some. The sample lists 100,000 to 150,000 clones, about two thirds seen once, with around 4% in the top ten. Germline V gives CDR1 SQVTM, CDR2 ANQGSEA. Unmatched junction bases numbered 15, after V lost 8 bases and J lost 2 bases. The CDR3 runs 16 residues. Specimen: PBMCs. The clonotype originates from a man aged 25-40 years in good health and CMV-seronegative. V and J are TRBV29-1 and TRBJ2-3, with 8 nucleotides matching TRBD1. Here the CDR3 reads CSSGRRTGLITDTQYF. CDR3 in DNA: TGCAGCTCAGGACGCAGGACAGGGTTGATCACAGATACGCAGTATTTT.